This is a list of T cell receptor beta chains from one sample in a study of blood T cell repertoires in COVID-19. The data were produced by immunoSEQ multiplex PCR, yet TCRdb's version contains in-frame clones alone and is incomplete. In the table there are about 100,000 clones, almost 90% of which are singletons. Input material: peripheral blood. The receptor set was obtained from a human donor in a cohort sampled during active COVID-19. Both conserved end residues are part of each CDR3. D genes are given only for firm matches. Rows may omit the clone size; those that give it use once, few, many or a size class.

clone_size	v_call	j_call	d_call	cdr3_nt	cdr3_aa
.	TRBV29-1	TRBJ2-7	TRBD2	TGCAGCGTTGACAGCGGGAGAGGGGGCGAGCAGTACTTC	CSVDSGRGGEQYF
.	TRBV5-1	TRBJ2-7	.	TGCGCCAGCAGCTCAAATATCAGGGCTTCCCACGAGCAGTACTTC	CASSSNIRASHEQYF
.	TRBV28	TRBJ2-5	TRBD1	TGTGCCAGCAGTTCAGGGGGAGAGACCCAGTACTTC	CASSSGGETQYF
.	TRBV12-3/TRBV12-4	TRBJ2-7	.	TGTGCCAGCAGCCCCGGGGTCCACGAGCAGTACTTC	CASSPGVHEQYF
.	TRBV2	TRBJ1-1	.	TGTGCCAGCAGTGACGTTGCAGGGTTGAACACTGAAGCTTTCTTT	CASSDVAGLNTEAFF
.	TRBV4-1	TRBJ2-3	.	TGCGCCAGCAGCCAAGGTCCCGTTCCGGATACGCAGTATTTT	CASSQGPVPDTQYF
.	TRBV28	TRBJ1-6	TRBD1	TGTGCCAGCAGAACGCCTCAGGGGGCATCTTCACCCCTCCACTTT	CASRTPQGASSPLHF
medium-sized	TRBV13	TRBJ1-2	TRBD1	TGTGCCAGCAGCTCCACAGGACAGGGGGCAGGCTATGGCTACACCTTC	CASSSTGQGAGYGYTF
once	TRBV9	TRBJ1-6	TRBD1	TGTGCCAGCAGCGTAGAGGACAGGCCAAATAATTCACCCCTCCACTTT	CASSVEDRPNNSPLHF
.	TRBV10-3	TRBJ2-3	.	TGTGCCATCGCGGACAGAAGCACAGATACGCAGTATTTT	CAIADRSTDTQYF
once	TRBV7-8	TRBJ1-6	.	TGTGCCAGCAGCTCGAGGACAGATAAATCACCCCTCCACTTT	CASSSRTDKSPLHF
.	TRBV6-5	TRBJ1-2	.	TGTGCCAGCAGCAACGGGGACACCAGGAACTATGGCTACACCTTC	CASSNGDTRNYGYTF
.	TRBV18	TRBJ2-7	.	TGTGCCAGCTCACTGGCTCAGCCCAGGGTCGAGCAGTACTTC	CASSLAQPRVEQYF
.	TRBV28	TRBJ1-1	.	TGTGCCAGCAGTCCGAAGGGGTTAAGAGCTTTCTTT	CASSPKGLRAFF
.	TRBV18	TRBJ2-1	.	TGTGCCAGCTCACCTAACATCGCCTACAATGAGCAGTTCTTC	CASSPNIAYNEQFF
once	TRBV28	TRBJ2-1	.	TGTGCCAGCAGGGGGGCCTCCTCCTACAATGAGCAGTTCTTC	CASRGASSYNEQFF
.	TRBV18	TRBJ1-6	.	TGTGCCAGCTCACCAACACAGGGAAGGACGTCACCCCTCCACTTT	CASSPTQGRTSPLHF
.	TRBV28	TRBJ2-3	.	TGTGCCAGCAGTTTAATTTCCGGGAGCGGCACAGATACGCAGTATTTT	CASSLISGSGTDTQYF
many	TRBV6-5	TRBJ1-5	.	TGTGCCAGCAGCCGTAGACAGAATCAGCCCCAGCATTTT	CASSRRQNQPQHF
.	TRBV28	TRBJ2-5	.	TGTGCCAGCAGTTCGGAGACCCAGTACTTC	CASSSETQYF
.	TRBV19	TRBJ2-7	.	TGTGCCAGTAGTTTCAAGGCGGGCGGCTCCTCCTACGAGCAGTACTTC	CASSFKAGGSSYEQYF
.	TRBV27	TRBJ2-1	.	TGTGCCAGCAGTCAACGACGTAGCGAGAGCTCCTACAATGAGCAGTTCTTC	CASSQRRSESSYNEQFF
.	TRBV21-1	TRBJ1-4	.	TGTGCCACCTTTCGGACTGTTGCAACTAATGAAAAACTGTTTTTT	CATFRTVATNEKLFF
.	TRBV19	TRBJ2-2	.	TGTGCCTCCTCTGGCGGCAGGGCGAACACCGGGGAGCTGTTTTTT	CASSGGRANTGELFF
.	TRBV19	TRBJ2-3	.	TGTGCCAGTAGTAGTACTAGCACTTTCACAGATACGCAGTATTTT	CASSSTSTFTDTQYF
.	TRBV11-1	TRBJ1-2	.	TGTGCCAGCAGCCTAACCCACCAGGACAACGGTGGCTACACCTTC	CASSLTHQDNGGYTF
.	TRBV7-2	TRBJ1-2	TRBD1	TGTGCCAGCAGCCGGACCACAGGGGGGAGCTATGGCTACACCTTC	CASSRTTGGSYGYTF
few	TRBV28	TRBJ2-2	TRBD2	TGTGCCAGCAAGGGAGGGATTGGGACCGGGGAGCTGTTTTTT	CASKGGIGTGELFF
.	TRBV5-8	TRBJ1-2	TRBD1	TGTGCCAGCAGCTTGGGGAGGACAGGGGGCCGCAACTATGGCTACACCTTC	CASSLGRTGGRNYGYTF
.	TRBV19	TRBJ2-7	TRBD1	TGTGCCAGTAGTATCGGACAGGGTACCTACGAGCAGTACTTC	CASSIGQGTYEQYF
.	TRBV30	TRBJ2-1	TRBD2	TGTGCCTGGAGGTACGGGAGGGGAGAAAATGAGCAGTTCTTC	CAWRYGRGENEQFF
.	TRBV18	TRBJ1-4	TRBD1	TGTGCCAGCTCACCGCCCGGGACAGGGGCTAATGAAAAACTGTTTTTT	CASSPPGTGANEKLFF
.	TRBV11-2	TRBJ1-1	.	TGTGCCAGCAGCTTATGGGCGGGGGAGAACACTGAAGCTTTCTTT	CASSLWAGENTEAFF
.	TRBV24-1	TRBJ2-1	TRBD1	TGTGCCACCAATGGACAGGGGAGCTCCTACAATGAGCAGTTCTTC	CATNGQGSSYNEQFF
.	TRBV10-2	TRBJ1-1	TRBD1	TGCGCCAGCAGTGAGGCAGGGGGTGCTGAAGCTTTCTTT	CASSEAGGAEAFF
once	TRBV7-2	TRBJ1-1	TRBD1	TGTGCCAGCAGGCCCCGGACAGGGGGCGCGAACACTGAAGCTTTCTTT	CASRPRTGGANTEAFF
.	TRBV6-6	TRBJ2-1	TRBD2	TGTGCCAGCAGTTACCCAAGGGGGACTAGCGACAATGAGCAGTTCTTC	CASSYPRGTSDNEQFF
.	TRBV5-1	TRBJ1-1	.	TGCGCCAGCAGCTTGGCCTTCGCAGGGGCGAACACTGAAGCTTTCTTT	CASSLAFAGANTEAFF
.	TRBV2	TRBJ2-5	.	TGTGCCAGCAGTGAATCAGGACAGTCCCAAGAGACCCAGTACTTC	CASSESGQSQETQYF
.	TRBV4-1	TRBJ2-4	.	TGCGCCAGCAGCCCCACGGTAGTCGAAAACATTCAGTACTTC	CASSPTVVENIQYF
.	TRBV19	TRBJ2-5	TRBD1	TGTGCCAGTAGTATAGATCGACAGGGAAAAGAGACCCAGTACTTC	CASSIDRQGKETQYF
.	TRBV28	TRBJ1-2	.	TGTGCCAGCAGACCCGCGGCAGGGTACTATGGCTACACCTTC	CASRPAAGYYGYTF
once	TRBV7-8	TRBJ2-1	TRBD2	TGTGCCAGCAGAACTAGCGGAAATTACAATGAGCAGTTCTTC	CASRTSGNYNEQFF
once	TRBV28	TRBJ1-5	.	TGTGCCAGCAGTTTATTCGGTAACAGGTTCGTCCAGCCCCAGCATTTT	CASSLFGNRFVQPQHF
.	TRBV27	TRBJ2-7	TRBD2	TGTGCCAGCAGTCCTTCACTAGCGGGTGGCACCTACGAGCAGTACTTC	CASSPSLAGGTYEQYF
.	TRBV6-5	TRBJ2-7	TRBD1	TGTGCCAGCGACAGGGACTCCTACGAGCAGTACTTC	CASDRDSYEQYF
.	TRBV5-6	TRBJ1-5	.	TGTGCCAGCAGCGGGGGGAGCAATCAGCCCCAGCATTTT	CASSGGSNQPQHF
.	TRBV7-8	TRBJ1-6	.	TGTGCCAGCAGCTTCAATCGGAATTCACCCCTCCACTTT	CASSFNRNSPLHF
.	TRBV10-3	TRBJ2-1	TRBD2	TGTGCCATCAGTCGCGGGACTACTGGACGAATCTCCTACAATGAGCAGTTCTTC	CAISRGTTGRISYNEQFF
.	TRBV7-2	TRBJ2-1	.	TGTGCCAGCAGCTTGAAGGGGTCCTACAATGAGCAGTTCTTC	CASSLKGSYNEQFF
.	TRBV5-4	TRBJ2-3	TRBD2	TGTGCCAGCAGCTTTGAAGGCGGGAGAATCGCAGATACGCAGTATTTT	CASSFEGGRIADTQYF
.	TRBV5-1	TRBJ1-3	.	TGCGCCAGCAGGACAATTGCTGGAAACACCATATATTTT	CASRTIAGNTIYF
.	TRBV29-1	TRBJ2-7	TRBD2	TGCAGCGTTGAGGGGACTAGCGGGAGGGCCATCGGTTCCTACGAGCAGTACTTC	CSVEGTSGRAIGSYEQYF
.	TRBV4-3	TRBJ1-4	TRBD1	TGCGCCAGCAGCTCGACAGGGGGCAGTGAAAAACTGTTTTTT	CASSSTGGSEKLFF
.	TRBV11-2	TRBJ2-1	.	TGTGCCAGCAGCCTCCGGGGGGCTTTATACAATGAGCAGTTCTTC	CASSLRGALYNEQFF